The present entry profiles one TCR beta chain with its context. The data are from a study of CD8 T cells in Susac syndrome. The CDR3 loop spans 15 amino acids. The V gene's germline CDR1 is MDHEN and CDR2 SYDVKM. Deletions cut 9 bases from V and 0 bases from J, with 15 bases between. In blood CD8+ and CD4+ T cells, TCR beta underwent sequencing. Relapsing-remitting disease, either stable or active, was present in the treatment-naive patients who were the multiple sclerosis controls. Negative isolation was used for CD8+ and CD4+ T cells and FACS enrichment for TEMRA cells. RNA amounts of about 0.5 to 1 ug underwent reverse transcription with random hexamers. The authors amplified TCR beta CDR3 across 54 Vbeta and 13 Jbeta using immunoSEQ multiplex PCR. TCRdb independently ran MiXCR on the immunoSEQ multiplex PCR reads; one entry per CDR3 protein. The repertoire holds about 300,000 distinct CDR3 sequences, with over 75% as singletons.

This chain joins TRBV28 and TRBJ2-1, with D uncertain. This TCR was recovered from a human donor with multiple sclerosis. The sample was CD8+ T cells from PBMCs. The CDR3, as DNA: TGTGCCAGTACTTCTCGGCCGAGCTCCTACAATGAGCAGTTCTTC. Amino acids: CASTSRPSSYNEQFF.